This note documents a single T cell receptor (beta chain) sequence. The data derive from a study of T cells expressing NK-cell markers. From its re-call of the 5' RACE reads, TCRdb lists each CDR3 protein once, without DNA. Its clone listing holds roughly 420,000 distinct CDR3 sequences. The CDR3 spans 11 residues. Germline V gene data show CDR1 as GTSNPN and CDR2 as SVGIG (reference sequence). Sequencing input: blood T cells: a sorted CD56 or NKG2C T cell subset, CD4+ or CD8+ T cells, or bulk PBMC T cells (not recorded which). J is TRBJ1-1 and V is TRBV30. This TCR was sampled from a woman between 18 and 70 years old in good health. The chain's CDR3 is CAWSDDTEAFF.